The 5 T cell receptor beta chains listed next were all sequenced from one sample in a study of blood T cell repertoires in COVID-19. Method: immunoSEQ multiplex PCR; TCRdb's copy keeps in-frame clones and lacks some. The table records 160,000 or so clones, 78% of them present only once. Sequenced: peripheral blood. Every receptor here comes from a woman at least 80 years old with acute or convalescent COVID-19.

This chain uses TRBV29-1 with TRBJ2-7, with TRBD1 matching over 9 bases. The CDR3 spans 14 residues. V was clipped by 7 bases and J by 2 bases; unmatched bases: 9. The V gene's germline CDR1 is SQVTM and CDR2 ANQGSEA. In DNA form, the CDR3 reads TGCAGCGCGTCGGATGGGACAGGGCCCTACGAGCAGTACTTC. Its translation: CSASDGTGPYEQYF.

The J gene is TRBJ1-4, the V gene TRBV5-6; D call uncertain. This CDR3 contains 12 residues. Between the trimmed V and J ends, which lost 0 bases and 7 bases, there was a span of 4 bases. Germline V CDR1 and CDR2: SGHDT, YYEEEE. In DNA form, the CDR3 reads TGTGCCAGCAGCTTGGCAGGTGAAAAACTGTTTTTT. Amino acids: CASSLAGEKLFF. The full variable domain, its missing parts supplied by reference TRBV5-6 and TRBJ1-4, is DAGVTQSPTHLIKTRGQQVTLRCSPKSGHDTVSWYQQALGQGPQFIFQYYEEEERQRGNFPDRFSGHQFPNYSSELNVNALLLGDSALYLCASSLAGEKLFFGSGTQLSVL.

V usage is TRBV7-9 and J usage is TRBJ1-2; D is unresolved. This CDR3 comprises 12 residues. The germline CDR1 and CDR2 sequences are SEHNR and FQNEAQ (reference sequence). V lost 1 base and J 6 bases, leaving 6 bases between the germline ends. The CDR3 bases are TGTGCCAGCAGCTTAGTACAGAATGGCTACACCTTC. Translating it yields CASSLVQNGYTF. The variable domain in full, with the rest retrieved from reference TRBV7-9 and TRBJ1-2, is DTGVSQNPRHKITKRGQNVTFRCDPISEHNRLYWYRQTLGQGPEFLTYFQNEAQLEKSRLLSDRFSAERPKGSFSTLEIQRTEQGDSAMYLCASSLVQNGYTFGSGTRLTVV.

The V and J genes are TRBV6-1 and TRBJ1-3; no clear D. V shed 0 bases and J shed 4 bases, with 7 bases lying between them. Per the germline V gene, CDR1 is MNHNS and CDR2 is SASEGT. The CDR3 has 14 residues. In nucleotides, the CDR3 is TGTGCCAGCAGTGAAGCGTCACAGGGAAACACCATATATTTT. It specifies CASSEASQGNTIYF.

The rearrangement joins TRBV29-1 to TRBJ2-2; D ambiguous. Germline V gene data show CDR1 as SQVTM and CDR2 as ANQGSEA. The CDR3 has 12 residues. V was clipped by 3 bases and J by 1 base, with 3 bases between them. Here the CDR3 reads CSVDWNTGELFF. The CDR3 bases are TGCAGCGTTGACTGGAACACCGGGGAGCTGTTTTTT.